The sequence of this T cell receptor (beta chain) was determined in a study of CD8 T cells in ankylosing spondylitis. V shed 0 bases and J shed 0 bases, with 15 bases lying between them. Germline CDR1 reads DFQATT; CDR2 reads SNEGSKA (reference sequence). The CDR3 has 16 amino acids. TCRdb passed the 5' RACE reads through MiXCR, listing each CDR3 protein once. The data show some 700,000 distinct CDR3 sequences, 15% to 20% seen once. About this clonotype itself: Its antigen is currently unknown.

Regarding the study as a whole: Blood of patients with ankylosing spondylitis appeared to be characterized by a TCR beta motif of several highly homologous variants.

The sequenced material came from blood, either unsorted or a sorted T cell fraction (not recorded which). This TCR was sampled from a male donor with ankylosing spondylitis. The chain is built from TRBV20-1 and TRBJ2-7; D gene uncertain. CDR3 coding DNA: TGCAGTGCTAGAGATTATTACGGTGATAACTCCTACGAGCAGTACTTC. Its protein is CSARDYYGDNSYEQYF.